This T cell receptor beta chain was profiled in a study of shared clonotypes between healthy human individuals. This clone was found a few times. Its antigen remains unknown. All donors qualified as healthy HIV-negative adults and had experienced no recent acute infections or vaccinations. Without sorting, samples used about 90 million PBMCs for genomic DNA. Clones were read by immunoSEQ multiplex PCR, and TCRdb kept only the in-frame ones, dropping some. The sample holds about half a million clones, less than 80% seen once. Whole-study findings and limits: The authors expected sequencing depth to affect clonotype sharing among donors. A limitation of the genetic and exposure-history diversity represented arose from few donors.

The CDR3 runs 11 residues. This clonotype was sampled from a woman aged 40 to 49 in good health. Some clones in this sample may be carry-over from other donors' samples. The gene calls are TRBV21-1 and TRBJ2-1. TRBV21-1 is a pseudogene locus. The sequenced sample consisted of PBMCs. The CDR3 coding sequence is TGTGCCAGCAACATAGTAGGTGAGCAGTTCTTC. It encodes CASNIVGEQFF.